This T cell receptor beta chain was documented in a study of T cells expressing NK-cell markers. CDR1 and CDR2 (germline): KGHSH, LQKENI. The CDR3 is 16 residues long. TCRdb reworked the 5' RACE reads into one entry per CDR3 protein, no DNA. The sample totals over 250,000 distinct CDR3 sequences. The V gene is TRBV18, the J gene TRBJ1-2; TCRdb calls TRBD1, which cannot be checked without DNA. This receptor was obtained from a woman aged 18 to 75 in good health. Sequencing was done on a sample of blood T cells: a sorted CD56 or NKG2C T cell subset, CD4+ or CD8+ T cells, or bulk PBMC T cells (not recorded which). The CDR3: CASSPSTLTGSYGYTF.